The 25 T cell receptor beta chains listed next were all sequenced from one sample in a study of T cells in Graves' hyperthyroidism and ophthalmopathy. From RNA transcripts, TCR beta CDR3 regions were amplified. Primed by the HTBI set, a first-round RT-PCR was run on the TCR CDR3. TCRdb fed the multiplex PCR reads into MiXCR, producing one record per CDR3 protein. The sample has 310,000 or so distinct CDR3 sequences; about a sixth are singletons. The sequencing sample was made of blood. These receptor sequences come from an older woman with Graves' ophthalmopathy.

This clonotype was detected ten times or more. The chain is built from TRBV7-9 and TRBJ2-7; either TRBD1 or TRBD2 may supply D (5 bases each). The V gene lost 5 bases and the J gene lost 2 bases, with 16 bases spanning the gap. The germline V gene has CDR1 SEHNR and CDR2 FQNEAQ (reference sequence). CDR3 length: 15 residues. CDR3 nucleotides: TGTGCCAGCAGCCCACTTGGGACCTTTCCCTACGAGCAGTACTTC. It is translated as CASSPLGTFPYEQYF.

The CDR3 sequence: CAIRRGRGDEQFF. Here the CDR3 DNA reads TGTGCCATACGGCGGGGCCGGGGGGATGAGCAGTTCTTC. V and J are TRBV10-3 and TRBJ2-1; TRBD2 matches 7 bases. From germline, CDR1 is ENHRY and CDR2 SYGVKD. Trimming removed 9 bases from V and 8 bases from J; junction bases left unmatched: 10. This CDR3 spans 13 amino acids.

There are a few counts of this clonotype. CDR3 DNA sequence: TGCGCCAGCAGCCCGGACACACAGGGAAACACCATATATTTT. This encodes CASSPDTQGNTIYF. This chain connects TRBV5-1 to TRBJ1-3, with D maybe TRBD1 (5 bases). The germline V gene has CDR1 SGHRS and CDR2 YFSETQ. The CDR3 is 14 amino acids. Trimming pared 4 bases from V and 4 bases from J, leaving 12 bases between.

This clonotype was observed many times. The chain has TRBV6-2 or TRBV6-3 and TRBJ2-5; 7 bases line up with TRBD1. With V trimmed by 0 bases and J by 2 bases, 6 bases remained unmatched. Per the germline V gene, CDR1 is MNHEY and CDR2 is SVGEGT. CDR3 length: 16 amino acids. The CDR3, as DNA: TGTGCCAGCAGTTACTCGGGACAGAAGATTCAAGAGACCCAGTACTTC. Its translation is CASSYSGQKIQETQYF.

Ten or more counts support this clonotype. The chain recombines TRBV3-1 with TRBJ1-1, with no clear D. The CDR3 is made up of 13 amino acids. Germline V gives CDR1 LGHDT, CDR2 YNNKEL (reference sequence). Trimming removed 4 bases from V and 1 base from J, with 7 bases in between. CDR3 DNA sequence: TGTGCCAGCAGCCCCGGATGGAACACTGAAGCTTTCTTT. Residues: CASSPGWNTEAFF.

This clonotype was seen many times. The rearrangement joins TRBV12-3 or TRBV12-4 to TRBJ1-2; D ambiguous. V gave up 6 bases and J gave up 3 bases, with 20 bases separating them. The CDR3 covers 16 residues. The CDR3 here is CASSSGMGWGDYGYTF. The CDR3, as DNA: TGTGCCAGCAGCTCTGGGATGGGTTGGGGAGACTATGGCTACACCTTC.

V is TRBV7-2 and J is TRBJ2-3; tentative D call: TRBD2 (5 bases). Germline-derived CDR1 and CDR2 are SGHTA and FQGNSA. Trimming shortened V by 2 bases and J by 0 bases, and 9 bases separated the two germline ends. The CDR3 consists of 15 residues. CDR3 in amino acids: CASSLLAPSTDTQYF. The CDR3 DNA sequence: TGTGCCAGCAGCTTATTAGCGCCTAGCACAGATACGCAGTATTTT.

This clonotype came up many times. V and J are TRBV11-2 and TRBJ2-7; D possibly corresponds to TRBD1 (5 bases). The CDR3 runs to 14 residues. The germline V gene has CDR1 SGHAT and CDR2 FQNNGV. Trimming left V 0 bases short and J 6 bases short, with 12 bases between. As DNA, the CDR3 is TGTGCCAGCAGCTTAGATCCTGGACAATCCGAGCAGTACTTC. This translates into CASSLDPGQSEQYF.

Many counts were recorded for this clonotype. The chain joins TRBV18 to TRBJ2-1; D not resolved. CDR1 is KGHSH and CDR2 is LQKENI in the germline V gene. Trimming took off 8 bases at V and 4 bases at J, with 6 bases between the two ends. CDR3 length equals 11 residues. CDR3 region: CASVQYNEQFF. As DNA, the CDR3 is TGTGCCAGCGTACAGTACAATGAGCAGTTCTTC.

This clonotype has a count of ten or more. The chain is built from TRBV20-1 and TRBJ2-4; D is ambiguous. Germline-derived CDR1 and CDR2 are DFQATT and SNEGSKA (reference sequence). The germline V and J ends were trimmed by 0 bases and 8 bases, with 14 bases remaining between them. This CDR3 region has 14 residues. CDR3 loop: CSARDLPPSDIQYF. For the CDR3, the DNA is TGCAGTGCTAGAGATCTGCCCCCATCTGACATTCAGTACTTC.

Points on this clonotype: A much larger clone lies one base from this, so it may be a read error. The CDR3 DNA reads TGTGTCAGCAGCTTGAGTGAACGGACTGAAGCTTTCTTT. Its translation: CVSSLSERTEAFF. This rearrangement joins TRBV5-5 to TRBJ1-1, with no clear D. Per the germline V gene, CDR1 is SGHKS and CDR2 is YYEKEE (reference sequence). This CDR3 is 13 amino acids long.

The chain couples TRBV12-3 or TRBV12-4 to TRBJ2-1; possibly TRBD1 or TRBD2 for D (5 bases each). Trimming left V 11 bases short and J 3 bases short, with 14 bases between. The CDR3 runs 13 residues. The chain's CDR3 is CAGGPGNYNEQFF. Here the CDR3 DNA reads TGTGCCGGGGGACCGGGAAACTACAATGAGCAGTTCTTC.

The J gene is TRBJ2-2, the V gene TRBV25-1; D might be TRBD1 or TRBD2, each matching 5 bases. The CDR3 covers 15 residues. V lost 7 bases and J lost 0, with 12 bases in between. CDR1 and CDR2 (germline): MGHDK, SYGVNS. This CDR3 reads CASMGRGTNTGELFF. For the CDR3, the DNA is TGTGCCAGCATGGGCCGGGGCACGAACACCGGGGAGCTGTTTTTT.

The chain joins TRBV4-1 to TRBJ1-2, with a weak D call TRBD1 (5 bases). This CDR3 is built from 15 residues. Germline CDR1 reads MGHRA; CDR2 reads YSYEKL. With 0 bases removed from V and 3 bases from J, the gap between germline ends came to 11 bases. Written as DNA, the CDR3 is TGCGCCAGCAGCCAAGAGAGCGGGACCTACTATGGCTACACCTTC. Encoded protein: CASSQESGTYYGYTF.

This clonotype was seen repeatedly, ten times or more. The J gene is TRBJ2-5, the V gene TRBV7-2; unclear D gene. Germline V CDR1 and CDR2: SGHTA, FQGNSA. This CDR3 is 15 amino acids long. V shed 0 bases and J shed 2 bases, with 10 bases lying between them. CDR3 amino acids: CASSLAGLGQETQYF. The DNA for the CDR3 is TGTGCCAGCAGCTTAGCGGGCTTAGGGCAAGAGACCCAGTACTTC.

The sample holds many counts of this clonotype. The V and J genes are TRBV7-8 and TRBJ2-2; D possibly corresponds to TRBD2 (6 bases). The CDR3 spans 15 residues. V was pared by 7 bases and J by 4 bases, with 16 bases between. Germline V CDR1 and CDR2: SGHVS, FQNEAQ. The CDR3 DNA reads TGTGCCAGCACCCCAGGCAGGGAGGCCACCGGGGAGCTGTTTTTT. Amino acids: CASTPGREATGELFF. The variable domain in full, completed from reference TRBV7-8 and TRBJ2-2, reads GAGVSQSPRYKVAKRGQDVALRCDPISGHVSLFWYQQALGQGPEFLTYFQNEAQLDKSGLPSDRFFAERPEGSVSTLKIQRTQQEDSAVYLCASTPGREATGELFFGEGSRLTVL.

In this sample, this clonotype turned up many times. The genes are TRBV20-1 and TRBJ1-6; D ambiguous. Trimming left V 2 bases short and J 5 bases short, with 10 bases between. CDR3 length: 14 residues. CDR1 DFQATT and CDR2 SNEGSKA come from the germline V gene (reference sequence). CDR3 sequence reads: CSARQVFHNSPLHF. For the CDR3, the DNA is TGCAGTGCTAGACAGGTCTTCCATAATTCACCCCTCCACTTT.

The genes are TRBV5-5 and TRBJ1-4, with D possibly being TRBD1 (5 bases). CDR3 length: 15 amino acids. V was cut by 2 bases and J by 7 bases, with 15 bases left in between. The germline V gene has CDR1 SGHKS and CDR2 YYEKEE (reference sequence). For the CDR3, the DNA is TGTGCCAGCAGCTTTACCGGGGGGATCGGTGAAAAACTGTTTTTT. Its translation: CASSFTGGIGEKLFF. Using reference TRBV5-5 and TRBJ1-4 for the parts outside the CDR3, the full variable domain is DAGVTQSPTHLIKTRGQQVTLRCSPISGHKSVSWYQQVLGQGPQFIFQYYEKEERGRGNFPDRFSARQFPNYSSELNVNALLLGDSALYLCASSFTGGIGEKLFFGSGTQLSVL.

As to this clonotype: A read error may produce the germline difference seen at one junction end. This sequence joins TRBV10-3 and TRBJ2-5; D is tentatively TRBD1 or TRBD2 (5 bases each). There are 11 residues in the CDR3. Germline assignment: CDR1 ENHRY and CDR2 SYGVKD. The CDR3 protein is CAMSEGETQYF. In DNA, the CDR3 is TGTGCCATGAGTGAGGGGGAGACCCAGTACTTC.

This clonotype occurred a few times. The CDR3 coding sequence is TGTGCCAGCAGCCCAGGGACAGGGGGCTCCAATGAGCAGTTCTTC. It translates to CASSPGTGGSNEQFF. The chain employs TRBV7-9 and TRBJ2-1; 12 bases match TRBD1. This CDR3 spans 15 amino acids. The V and J ends lost 5 bases and 6 bases, in that order; junction bases with no gene match: 5. Germline-derived CDR1 and CDR2 are SEHNR and FQNEAQ (reference sequence).

In its sample, this clonotype was seen many times. The chain has TRBV7-9 and TRBJ2-1, with D perhaps matching TRBD2 (5 bases). The CDR3 covers 16 residues. V shed 5 bases and J shed 8 bases, with 22 bases lying between them. Germline-derived CDR1 and CDR2 are SEHNR and FQNEAQ (reference sequence). The DNA for the CDR3 is TGTGCCAGCAGCCCCCGGGGTTTGGGGAGAGAGGATGAGCAGTTCTTC. This translates into CASSPRGLGREDEQFF.

This clonotype came up many times. The chain joins TRBV6-2 or TRBV6-3 to TRBJ2-2, with D unresolved. CDR1 and CDR2 (germline): MNHEY, SVGEGT. Trimming removed 6 bases at V and 0 bases at J, with 8 bases between. There are 14 residues in the CDR3. The CDR3 nucleotides read TGTGCCAGCAGCTTCGACCCGAACACCGGGGAGCTGTTTTTT. This sequence encodes CASSFDPNTGELFF.

The V gene is TRBV5-1, the J gene TRBJ2-5, with TRBD2 matching over 10 bases. V gave up 0 bases and J gave up 3 bases; unmatched junction bases: 2. The CDR3 loop spans 15 amino acids. In germline, CDR1 is SGHRS, CDR2 YFSETQ. CDR3 residues: CASSLAGLAEETQYF. Here the CDR3 DNA reads TGCGCCAGCAGCTTGGCCGGACTAGCGGAAGAGACCCAGTACTTC.

The CDR3 DNA sequence: TGTGCCAGCAGTTTTCGGACTAACTATGGCTACACCTTC. It translates to CASSFRTNYGYTF. The J gene is TRBJ1-2, the V gene TRBV27, with D uncertain. The germline V gene encodes CDR1 MNHEY and CDR2 SMNVEV (reference sequence). The CDR3 totals 13 residues. V lost 3 bases and J 0 bases, leaving 5 bases between the germline ends.

This clonotype has ten or more counts. The J gene is TRBJ2-5, the V gene TRBV28, with no clear D. The CDR3 spans 13 residues. V gave up 3 bases and J gave up 3 bases, with 8 bases separating them. The germline gives CDR1 MDHEN, CDR2 SYDVKM. The DNA of the CDR3 is TGTGCCAGCAGTTTTCCCTCGGAAGAGACCCAGTACTTC. As protein: CASSFPSEETQYF.